This T cell receptor (beta chain) was obtained from a study of CD8 T cells in Susac syndrome. cDNA came from about 0.46 to 1 ug RNA primed by random hexamers. A multiplex approach, immunoSEQ multiplex PCR, amplified TCR beta CDR3 across 54 Vbeta and 13 Jbeta. TCRdb itself ran the immunoSEQ multiplex PCR reads through MiXCR, one entry per CDR3 protein. The sample includes more than 95,000 distinct CDR3 sequences, just over 90% of them seen just once. V lost 0 bases to trimming and J lost 5 bases; unmatched junction nucleotides: 3. CDR3 length: 16 amino acids. CDR1 and CDR2 (germline): SGHTA, FQGNSA. Sequencing of TCR beta was undertaken in CD8+ and CD4+ T cells derived from blood. The multiple sclerosis controls were treatment-naive patients with relapsing-remitting disease that was stable or active.

Sequenced material: CD8+ T cells from PBMCs. The V call is TRBV7-2, the J call TRBJ1-5, with 11 nucleotides matching TRBD1. The clonotype comes from a human donor with multiple sclerosis. The CDR3 here is CASSLAGQGADQPQHF. CDR3 DNA sequence: TGTGCCAGCAGCTTAGCCGGACAGGGGGCTGATCAGCCCCAGCATTTT.